Shown below are 2 T cell receptor beta chains from a single sample sequenced in a study of CD8 T cells in ankylosing spondylitis. TCRdb reprocessed the 5' RACE reads with MiXCR, giving one entry per CDR3 protein. Seen here are about 240,000 distinct CDR3 sequences, about 10% observed once, and the top ten hold 2.5% to 3%. Sequences were obtained from blood, either unsorted or a sorted T cell fraction (not recorded which). These receptors were obtained from a male donor with ankylosing spondylitis or in good health (not recorded which).

The V gene is TRBV7-9, the J gene TRBJ2-3; the match to TRBD1 covers 9 bases. With 3 bases clipped from V and 12 bases from J, the junction kept 13 bases outside the gene matches. The CDR3 loop spans 15 amino acids. CDR1 and CDR2 (germline): SEHNR, FQNEAQ (reference sequence). The CDR3 sequence: CASSFTGTGIPPQYF. The CDR3 nucleotides are TGTGCCAGCAGCTTTACCGGGACAGGGATCCCCCCCCAGTATTTT.

This clonotype has only a few counts. V gene TRBV5-1 combines with J gene TRBJ2-3; 8 bases fit TRBD2. Germline V CDR1 and CDR2: SGHRS, YFSETQ. The CDR3 extends over 15 amino acids. Losses at the gene ends were 0 bases for V and 4 bases for J; bases not matched to a gene: 4. CDR3 sequence: CASSLGTGGADTQYF. CDR3 coding DNA: TGCGCCAGCAGCTTGGGTACCGGGGGGGCAGATACGCAGTATTTT.